These 8 T cell receptor beta chains originate from one sample sequenced in a study of PD-1 blockade in classical Hodgkin lymphoma. Documented time point: cycle 4 day 1 (C4D1), after 6 weeks of nivolumab. Every single patient, without exception, relapsed after autologous stem cell transplantation, and brentuximab vedotin exposure varied. Libraries were prepared by immunoSEQ multiplex PCR; TCRdb keeps only in-frame clonotypes and omits some of them. The sample records over 70,000 clones, 90% being singletons. Sample: peripheral blood mononuclear cells (PBMCs), taken before the fourth cycle of nivolumab. All receptors derive from a human donor with classical Hodgkin lymphoma.

This chain connects TRBV5-1 to TRBJ1-2; 7 bases are a match to TRBD1. The CDR3 is 16 residues long. The junction had 11 bases not matched to a gene; V was cut back by 2 bases and J by 4 bases. Germline V lookup: CDR1 SGHRS, CDR2 YFSETQ. The CDR3 DNA sequence: TGCGCCAGCAGCTTTGGCGACAGGGATGGCTCCTATGGCTACACCTTC. Its protein is CASSFGDRDGSYGYTF.

This clone was seen a few times. V and J are TRBV6-5 and TRBJ1-2; no clear D gene. The germline V gene has CDR1 MNHEY and CDR2 SVGAGI. V was trimmed by 9 bases and J by 2 bases, leaving 16 bases between them. The CDR3 is 14 amino acids. The CDR3 DNA follows: TGTGCCAGTAAACCGATTGGGAGGAACTATGGCTACACCTTC. Translating it yields CASKPIGRNYGYTF.

The chain couples TRBV6-5 to TRBJ2-7, with 7 bases that match TRBD1. V lost 8 bases to trimming and J lost 2 bases; unmatched junction nucleotides: 12. The CDR3 loop spans 15 amino acids. Germline CDR1 reads MNHEY; CDR2 reads SVGAGI. Here the CDR3 reads CASRQRTGQTYEQYF. The CDR3 DNA follows: TGTGCCAGCCGTCAGAGAACGGGACAGACCTACGAGCAGTACTTC.

The genes are TRBV19 and TRBJ1-1, with D unclear. V lost 3 bases, J lost 4 bases, and 9 bases lay in between. Looked up from germline, CDR1 is LNHDA and CDR2 is SQIVND (reference sequence). This CDR3 region has 13 residues. CDR3 coding DNA: TGTGCCAGTAGTATGAGGAGGGTCACTGAAGCTTTCTTT. Translated, it gives CASSMRRVTEAFF.

The chain couples TRBV7-2 to TRBJ2-6; D is unresolved. Deletions cut 4 bases from V and 4 bases from J, with 11 bases between. The CDR3 loop spans 15 amino acids. Germline lookup yields CDR1 SGHTA and CDR2 FQGNSA. The CDR3 DNA reads as TGTGCCAGCAGCTCCCGAGTTCAGGGGGCCAACGTCCTGACTTTC. This encodes CASSSRVQGANVLTF.

The chain joins TRBV27 to TRBJ2-2, with 12 bases identical to TRBD1. CDR1 and CDR2 from the germline V gene are MNHEY and SMNVEV (reference sequence). Trimming took 6 bases from V and 6 from J; bases not matched to a gene: 11. This CDR3 region has 17 residues. CDR3 residues: CASSHIPGQGAPGELFF. CDR3 nucleotides: TGTGCCAGCAGCCATATTCCGGGACAGGGGGCACCCGGGGAGCTGTTTTTT.

The V gene is TRBV28, the J gene TRBJ1-5; the D gene is possibly TRBD1 (5 bases). This CDR3 comprises 15 residues. Germline-derived CDR1 and CDR2 are MDHEN and SYDVKM. V was pared by 2 bases and J by 0 bases, with 8 bases between. The CDR3 nucleotides read TGTGCCAGCAGTTTAGAGGGGCTTAGCAATCAGCCCCAGCATTTT. Protein product: CASSLEGLSNQPQHF.

The chain carries TRBV6-6 and TRBJ2-2; D is ambiguous. The CDR3 extends over 12 amino acids. With 5 bases removed from V and 8 bases from J, the gap between germline ends came to 9 bases. Germline V gene sequence: CDR1 MNHNY, CDR2 SVGAGI (reference sequence). The CDR3 DNA reads as TGTGCCAGCAGTCGCTCCAGGGGGGAGCTGTTTTTT. The encoded protein is CASSRSRGELFF.